This T cell receptor (beta chain) was observed in a study of Tregs in tolerant kidney transplant recipients. Details on this clone: Its target is not known.

Assay used: immunoSEQ multiplex PCR; TCRdb lists only in-frame clones, some missing. The repertoire consists of roughly 16,000 clones, with around 55% occurring once and the leading ten covering roughly 3%. The receptor comes from a human donor in good health. Sequenced: Tregs from blood cultured with allogeneic cells.

The CDR3 coding sequence is TGTGCCAGTAGTATATGGCAGCGAGCGCCCCAGCATTTT. Protein product: CASSIWQRAPQHF. The rearrangement links TRBV19 to TRBJ1-5; D remains ambiguous. With 2 bases removed from V and 9 bases from J, the gap between germline ends came to 11 bases. The CDR3 consists of 13 residues. Germline CDR1 is LNHDA and CDR2 is SQIVND (reference sequence). Filled out from reference TRBV19 and TRBJ1-5, the complete variable domain reads DGGITQSPKYLFRKEGQNVTLSCEQNLNHDAMYWYRQDPGQGLRLIYYSQIVNDFQKGDIAEGYSVSREKKESFPLTVTSAQKNPTAFYLCASSIWQRAPQHFGDGTRLSIL.